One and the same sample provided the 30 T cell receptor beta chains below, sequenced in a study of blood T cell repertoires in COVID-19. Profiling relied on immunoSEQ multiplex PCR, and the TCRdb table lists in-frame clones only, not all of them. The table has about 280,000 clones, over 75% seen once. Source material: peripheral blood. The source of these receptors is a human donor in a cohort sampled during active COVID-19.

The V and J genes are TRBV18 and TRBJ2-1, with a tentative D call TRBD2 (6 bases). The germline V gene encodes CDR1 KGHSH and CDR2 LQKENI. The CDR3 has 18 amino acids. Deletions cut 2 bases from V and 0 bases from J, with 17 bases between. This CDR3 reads CASSPGLTRPSSYNEQFF. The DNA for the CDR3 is TGTGCCAGCTCACCAGGACTAACCCGACCGAGCTCCTACAATGAGCAGTTCTTC. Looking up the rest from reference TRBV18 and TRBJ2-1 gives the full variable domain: NAGVMQNPRHLVRRRGQEARLRCSPMKGHSHVYWYRQLPEEGLKFMVYLQKENIIDESGMPKERFSAEFPKEGPSILRIQQVVRGDSAAYFCASSPGLTRPSSYNEQFFGPGTRLTVL.

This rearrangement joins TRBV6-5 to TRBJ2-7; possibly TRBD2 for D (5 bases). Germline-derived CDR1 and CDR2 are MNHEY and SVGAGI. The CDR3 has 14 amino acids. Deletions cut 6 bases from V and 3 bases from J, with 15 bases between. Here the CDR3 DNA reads TGTGCCAGCAGCGAGAGGGTGGTCGGCTACGAGCAGTACTTC. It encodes CASSERVVGYEQYF.

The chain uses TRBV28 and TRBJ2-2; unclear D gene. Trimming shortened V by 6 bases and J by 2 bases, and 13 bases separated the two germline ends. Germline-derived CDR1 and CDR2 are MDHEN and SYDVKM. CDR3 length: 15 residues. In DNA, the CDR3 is TGTGCCAGCAGCTTCCTAGATTACAACACCGGGGAGCTGTTTTTT. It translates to CASSFLDYNTGELFF.

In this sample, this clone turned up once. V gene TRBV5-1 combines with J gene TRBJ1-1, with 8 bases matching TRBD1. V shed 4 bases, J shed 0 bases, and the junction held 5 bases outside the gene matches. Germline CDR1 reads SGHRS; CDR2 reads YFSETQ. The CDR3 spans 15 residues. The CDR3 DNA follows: TGCGCCAGCAGCCGGGACAGGAGCATGAACACTGAAGCTTTCTTT. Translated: CASSRDRSMNTEAFF.

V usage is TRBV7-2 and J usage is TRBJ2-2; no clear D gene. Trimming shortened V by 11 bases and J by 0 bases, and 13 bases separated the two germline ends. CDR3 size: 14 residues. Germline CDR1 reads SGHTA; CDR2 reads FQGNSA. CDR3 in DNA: TGTGCCTGGCGAGCGCCTCCGAACACCGGGGAGCTGTTTTTT. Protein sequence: CAWRAPPNTGELFF.

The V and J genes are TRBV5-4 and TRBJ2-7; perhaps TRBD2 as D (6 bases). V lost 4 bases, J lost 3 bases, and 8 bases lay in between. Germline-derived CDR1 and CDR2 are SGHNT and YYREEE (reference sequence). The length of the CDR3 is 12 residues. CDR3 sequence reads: CASSRRGYEQYF. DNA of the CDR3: TGTGCCAGCAGCCGGCGGGGCTACGAGCAGTACTTC.

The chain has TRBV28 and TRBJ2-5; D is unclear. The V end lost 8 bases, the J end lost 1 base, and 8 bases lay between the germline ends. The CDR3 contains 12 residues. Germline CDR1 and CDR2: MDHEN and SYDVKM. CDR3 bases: TGTGCCAGCCTATCGGGCCAAGAGACCCAGTACTTC. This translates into CASLSGQETQYF.

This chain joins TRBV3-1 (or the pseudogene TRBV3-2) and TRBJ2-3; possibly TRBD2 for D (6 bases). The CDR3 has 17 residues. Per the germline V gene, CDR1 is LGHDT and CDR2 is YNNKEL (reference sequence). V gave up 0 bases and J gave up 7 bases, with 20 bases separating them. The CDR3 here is CASSQEVPGSFGNTQYF. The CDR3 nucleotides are TGTGCCAGCAGCCAAGAAGTCCCCGGGAGTTTTGGGAATACGCAGTATTTT.

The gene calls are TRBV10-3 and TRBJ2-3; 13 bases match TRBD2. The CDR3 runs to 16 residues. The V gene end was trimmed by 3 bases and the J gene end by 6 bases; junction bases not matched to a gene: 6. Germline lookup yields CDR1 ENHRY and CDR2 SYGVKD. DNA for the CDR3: TGTGCCATCAGTGACCTGGGACTAGCGGGGTCGGATACGCAGTATTTT. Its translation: CAISDLGLAGSDTQYF.

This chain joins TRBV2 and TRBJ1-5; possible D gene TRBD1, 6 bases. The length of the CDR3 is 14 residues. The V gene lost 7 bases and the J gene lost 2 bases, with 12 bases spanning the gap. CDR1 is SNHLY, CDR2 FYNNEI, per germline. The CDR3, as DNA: TGTGCCAGCAAGGTCGCAGGGGGCAATCAGCCCCAGCATTTT. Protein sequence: CASKVAGGNQPQHF.

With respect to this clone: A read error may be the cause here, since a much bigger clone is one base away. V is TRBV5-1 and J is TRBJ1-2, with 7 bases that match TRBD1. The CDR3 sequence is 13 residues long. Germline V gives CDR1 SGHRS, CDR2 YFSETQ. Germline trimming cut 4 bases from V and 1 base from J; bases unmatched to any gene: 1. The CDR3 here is CASSRDSNYGYTF. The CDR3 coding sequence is TGCGCCAGCAGCCGGGACAGTAACTATGGCTACACCTTC.

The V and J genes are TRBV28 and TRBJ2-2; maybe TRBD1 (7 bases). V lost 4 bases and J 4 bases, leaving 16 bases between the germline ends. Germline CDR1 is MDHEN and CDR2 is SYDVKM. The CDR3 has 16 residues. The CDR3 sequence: CASSSRGTVITGELFF. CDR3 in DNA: TGTGCCAGCAGTTCCCGCGGGACAGTGATCACCGGGGAGCTGTTTTTT.

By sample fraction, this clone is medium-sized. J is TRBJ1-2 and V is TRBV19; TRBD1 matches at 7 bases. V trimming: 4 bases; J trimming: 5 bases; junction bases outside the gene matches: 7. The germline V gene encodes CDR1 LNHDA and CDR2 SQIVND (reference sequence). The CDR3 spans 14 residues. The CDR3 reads CASSTSGTAYGYTF. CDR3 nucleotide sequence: TGTGCCAGTAGTACCTCCGGGACAGCATATGGCTACACCTTC.

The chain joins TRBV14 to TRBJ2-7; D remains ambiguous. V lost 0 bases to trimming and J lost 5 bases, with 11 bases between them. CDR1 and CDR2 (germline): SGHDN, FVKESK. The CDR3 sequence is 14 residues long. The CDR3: CASSQDPAFDEQYF. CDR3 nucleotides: TGTGCCAGCAGCCAAGACCCAGCGTTCGACGAGCAGTACTTC.

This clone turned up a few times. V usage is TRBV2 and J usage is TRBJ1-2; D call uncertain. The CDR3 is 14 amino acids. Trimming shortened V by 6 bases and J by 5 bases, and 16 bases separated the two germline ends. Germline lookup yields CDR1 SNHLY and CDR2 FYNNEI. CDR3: CASRSPTGIYGYTF. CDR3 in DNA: TGTGCCAGCAGGAGCCCAACGGGTATTTATGGCTACACCTTC.

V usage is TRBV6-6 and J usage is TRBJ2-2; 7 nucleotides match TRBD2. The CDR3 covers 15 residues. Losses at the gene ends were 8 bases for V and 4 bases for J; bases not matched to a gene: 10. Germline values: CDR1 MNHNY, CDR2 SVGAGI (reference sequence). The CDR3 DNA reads TGTGCCAGCGGGAGGGAGGGCTTGGGCACCGGGGAGCTGTTTTTT. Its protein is CASGREGLGTGELFF.

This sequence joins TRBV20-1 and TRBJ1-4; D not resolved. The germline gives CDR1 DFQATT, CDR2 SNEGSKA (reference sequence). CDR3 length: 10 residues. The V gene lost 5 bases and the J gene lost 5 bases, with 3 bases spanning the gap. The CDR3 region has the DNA TGCAGTGCTGAGAATGAAAAACTGTTTTTT. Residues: CSAENEKLFF.

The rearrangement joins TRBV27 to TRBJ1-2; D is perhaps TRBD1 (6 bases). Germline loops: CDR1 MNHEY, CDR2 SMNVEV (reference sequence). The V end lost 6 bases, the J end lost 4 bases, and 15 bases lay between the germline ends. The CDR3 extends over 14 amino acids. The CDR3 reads CASRPAGTFYGYTF. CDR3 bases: TGTGCCAGCAGACCCGCCGGGACATTCTATGGCTACACCTTC.

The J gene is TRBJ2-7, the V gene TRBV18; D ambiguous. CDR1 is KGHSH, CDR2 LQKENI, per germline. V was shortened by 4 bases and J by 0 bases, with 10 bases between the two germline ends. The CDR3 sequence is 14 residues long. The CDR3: CASSLSRSSYEQYF. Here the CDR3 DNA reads TGTGCCAGCTCACTCTCCCGTTCCTCCTACGAGCAGTACTTC.

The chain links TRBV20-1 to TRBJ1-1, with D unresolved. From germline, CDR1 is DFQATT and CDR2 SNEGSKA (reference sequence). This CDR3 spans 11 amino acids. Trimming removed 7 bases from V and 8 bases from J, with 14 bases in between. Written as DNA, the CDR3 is TGCAGTGTAATTGGCCCGGGAGAAGCTTTCTTT. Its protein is CSVIGPGEAFF.

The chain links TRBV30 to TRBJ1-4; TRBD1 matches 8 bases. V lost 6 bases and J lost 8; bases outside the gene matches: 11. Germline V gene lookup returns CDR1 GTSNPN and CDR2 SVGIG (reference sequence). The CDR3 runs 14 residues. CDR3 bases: TGTGCCTGTTTAGCCCAGGGGGCAAAGGAAAAACTGTTTTTT. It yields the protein CACLAQGAKEKLFF.

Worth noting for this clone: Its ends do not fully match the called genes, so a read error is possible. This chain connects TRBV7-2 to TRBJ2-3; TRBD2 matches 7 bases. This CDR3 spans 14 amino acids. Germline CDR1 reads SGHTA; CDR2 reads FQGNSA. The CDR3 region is CASSLGRAPDTQYF. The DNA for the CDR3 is TGTGCCAGCAGTTTAGGGAGGGCCCCAGATACGCAGTATTTT.

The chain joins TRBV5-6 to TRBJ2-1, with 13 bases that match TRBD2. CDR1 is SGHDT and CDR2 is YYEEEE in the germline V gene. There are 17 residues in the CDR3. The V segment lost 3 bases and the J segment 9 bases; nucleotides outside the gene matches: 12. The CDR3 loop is CASSSSLLAGGVGEQFF. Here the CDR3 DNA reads TGTGCCAGCAGCTCCAGCCTACTAGCGGGAGGGGTAGGTGAGCAGTTCTTC.

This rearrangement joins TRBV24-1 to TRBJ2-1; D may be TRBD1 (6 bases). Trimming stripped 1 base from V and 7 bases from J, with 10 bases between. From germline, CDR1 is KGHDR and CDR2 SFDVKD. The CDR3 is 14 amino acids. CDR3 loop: CATSDLETGNEQFF. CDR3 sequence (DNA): TGTGCCACCAGTGATTTAGAGACAGGTAATGAGCAGTTCTTC.

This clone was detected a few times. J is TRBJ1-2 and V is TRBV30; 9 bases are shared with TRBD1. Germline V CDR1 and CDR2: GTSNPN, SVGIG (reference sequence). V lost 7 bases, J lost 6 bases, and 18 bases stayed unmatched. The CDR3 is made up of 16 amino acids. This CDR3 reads CASNLEYRGPRNGYTF. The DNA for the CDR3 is TGTGCCTCCAACCTAGAATACAGGGGGCCTAGAAATGGCTACACCTTC.

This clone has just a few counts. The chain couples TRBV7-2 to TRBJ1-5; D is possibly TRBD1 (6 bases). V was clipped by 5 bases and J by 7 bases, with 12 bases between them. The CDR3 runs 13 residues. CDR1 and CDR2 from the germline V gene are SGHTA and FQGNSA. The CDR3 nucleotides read TGTGCCAGCAGCCCGGAAAGGGGGCAGCCCCAGCATTTT. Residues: CASSPERGQPQHF.

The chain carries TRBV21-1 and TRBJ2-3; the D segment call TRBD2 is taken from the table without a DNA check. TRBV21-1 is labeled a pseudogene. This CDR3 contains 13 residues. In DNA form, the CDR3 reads TGTGCCAGCAGCAAAGCCCGGGCAGATACGCAGTATTTT. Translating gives CASSKARADTQYF.

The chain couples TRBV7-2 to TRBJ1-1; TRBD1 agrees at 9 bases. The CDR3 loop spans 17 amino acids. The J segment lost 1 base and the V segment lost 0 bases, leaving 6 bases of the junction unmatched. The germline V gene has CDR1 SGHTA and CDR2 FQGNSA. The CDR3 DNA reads TGTGCCAGCAGCTTAGCCCCCGCGGGACAGGGGAACACTGAAGCTTTCTTT. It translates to CASSLAPAGQGNTEAFF. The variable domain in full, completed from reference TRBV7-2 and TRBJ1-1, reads GAGVSQSPSNKVTEKGKDVELRCDPISGHTALYWYRQSLGQGLEFLIYFQGNSAPDKSGLPSDRFSAERTGGSVSTLTIQRTQQEDSAVYLCASSLAPAGQGNTEAFFGQGTRLTVV.

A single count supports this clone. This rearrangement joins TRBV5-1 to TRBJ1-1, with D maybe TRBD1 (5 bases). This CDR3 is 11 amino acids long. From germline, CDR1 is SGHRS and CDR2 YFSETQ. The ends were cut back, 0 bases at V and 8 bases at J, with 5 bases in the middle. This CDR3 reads CASSLGTEAFF. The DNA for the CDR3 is TGCGCCAGCAGCTTGGGGACAGAAGCTTTCTTT.

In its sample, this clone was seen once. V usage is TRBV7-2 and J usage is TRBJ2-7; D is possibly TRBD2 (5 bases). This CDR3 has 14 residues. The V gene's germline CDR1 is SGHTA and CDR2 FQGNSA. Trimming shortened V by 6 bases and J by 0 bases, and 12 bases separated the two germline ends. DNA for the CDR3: TGTGCCAGCAGTGTAGCGCCTGGCTCCTACGAGCAGTACTTC. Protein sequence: CASSVAPGSYEQYF.